This TCR beta chain was sequenced in a study of cytomegalovirus exposure and HLA in healthy donors. With regard to this clone: As yet, its antigen is unknown.

Researchers ran the PCR with 60 Vbeta and 13 Jbeta primers. Some clones are missing from TCRdb's copy, which holds only in-frame ones; the method was immunoSEQ multiplex PCR. In the table there are approximately 100,000 clones, 80% of which are singletons. The CDR3 is 15 amino acids. V was clipped by 1 base and J by 5 bases; unmatched bases: 4. CDR1 LNHDA and CDR2 SQIVND come from the germline V gene (reference sequence). Findings of the study overall: Follow-up analysis found HLA locus-dependent TCR association rates, highest for DRB1 and lowest for HLA-C.

The chain employs TRBV19 and TRBJ1-5, with TRBD1 matching over 8 bases. The sequence was obtained from a man aged 18-30 years in good health and CMV-seronegative. Sequencing was performed on PBMCs. The CDR3 coding sequence is TGTGCCAGTAGTATAGCGACAGGGGCAGATCAGCCCCAGCATTTT. It codes for CASSIATGADQPQHF.